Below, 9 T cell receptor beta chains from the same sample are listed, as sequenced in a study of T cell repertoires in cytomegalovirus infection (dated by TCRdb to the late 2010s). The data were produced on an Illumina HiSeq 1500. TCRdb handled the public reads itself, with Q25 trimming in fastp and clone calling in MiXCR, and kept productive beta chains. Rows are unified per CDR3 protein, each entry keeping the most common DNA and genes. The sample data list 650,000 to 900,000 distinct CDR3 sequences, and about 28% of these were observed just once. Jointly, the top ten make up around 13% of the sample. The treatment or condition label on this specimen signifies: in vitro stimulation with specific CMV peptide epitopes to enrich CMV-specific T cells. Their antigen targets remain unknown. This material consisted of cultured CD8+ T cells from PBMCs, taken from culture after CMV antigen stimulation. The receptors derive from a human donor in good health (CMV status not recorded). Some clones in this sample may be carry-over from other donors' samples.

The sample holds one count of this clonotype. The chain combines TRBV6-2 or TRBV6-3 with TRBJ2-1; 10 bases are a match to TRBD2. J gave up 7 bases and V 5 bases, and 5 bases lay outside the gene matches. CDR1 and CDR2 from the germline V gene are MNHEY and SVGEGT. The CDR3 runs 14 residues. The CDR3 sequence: CASSRAGGQNEQFF. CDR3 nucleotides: TGTGCCAGCAGTCGAGCGGGGGGGCAGAATGAGCAGTTCTTC.

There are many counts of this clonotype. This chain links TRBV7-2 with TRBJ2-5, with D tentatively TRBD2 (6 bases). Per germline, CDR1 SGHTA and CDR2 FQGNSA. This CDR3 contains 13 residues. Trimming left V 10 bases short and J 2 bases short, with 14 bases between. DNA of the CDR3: TGTGCCACCACGGGGGAGATACAAGAGACCCAGTACTTC. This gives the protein CATTGEIQETQYF. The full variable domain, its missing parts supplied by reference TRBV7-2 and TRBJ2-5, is GAGVSQSPSNKVTEKGKDVELRCDPISGHTALYWYRQSLGQGLEFLIYFQGNSAPDKSGLPSDRFSAERTGGSVSTLTIQRTQQEDSAVYLCATTGEIQETQYFGPGTRLLVL.

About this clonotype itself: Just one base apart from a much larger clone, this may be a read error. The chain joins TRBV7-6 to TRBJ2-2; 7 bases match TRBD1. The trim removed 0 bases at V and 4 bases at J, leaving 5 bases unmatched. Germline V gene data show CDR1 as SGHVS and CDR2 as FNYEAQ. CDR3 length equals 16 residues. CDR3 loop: CASSLAQGFTTGELFF. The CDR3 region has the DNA TGTGCCAGCAGCTTAGCACAGGGGTTCACCACCGGGGAGCTGTTTTTT.

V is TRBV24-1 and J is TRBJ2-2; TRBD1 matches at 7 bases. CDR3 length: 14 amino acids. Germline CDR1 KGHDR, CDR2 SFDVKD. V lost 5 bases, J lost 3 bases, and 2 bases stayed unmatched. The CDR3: CATSVTGDTGELFF. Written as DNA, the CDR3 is TGTGCCACCAGTGTAACAGGGGACACCGGGGAGCTGTTTTTT.

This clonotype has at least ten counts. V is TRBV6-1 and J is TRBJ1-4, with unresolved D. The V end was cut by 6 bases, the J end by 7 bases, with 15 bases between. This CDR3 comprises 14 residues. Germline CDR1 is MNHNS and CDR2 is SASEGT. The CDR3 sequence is CASSLRPAGEKLFF. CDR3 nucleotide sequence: TGTGCCAGCAGCCTACGACCCGCCGGTGAAAAACTGTTTTTT.

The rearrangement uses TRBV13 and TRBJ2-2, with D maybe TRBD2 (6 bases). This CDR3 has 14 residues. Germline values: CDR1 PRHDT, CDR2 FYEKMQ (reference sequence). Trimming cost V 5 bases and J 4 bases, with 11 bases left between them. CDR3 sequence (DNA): TGTGCCAGCAGCGGGACTTACCGCACCGGGGAGCTGTTTTTT. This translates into CASSGTYRTGELFF.

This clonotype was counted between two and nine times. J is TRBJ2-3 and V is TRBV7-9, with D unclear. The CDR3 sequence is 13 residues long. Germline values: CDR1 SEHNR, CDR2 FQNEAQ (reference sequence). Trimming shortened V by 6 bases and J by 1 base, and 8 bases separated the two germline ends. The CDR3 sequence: CASSRARTDTQYF. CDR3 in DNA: TGTGCCAGCAGTCGGGCCCGCACAGATACGCAGTATTTT.

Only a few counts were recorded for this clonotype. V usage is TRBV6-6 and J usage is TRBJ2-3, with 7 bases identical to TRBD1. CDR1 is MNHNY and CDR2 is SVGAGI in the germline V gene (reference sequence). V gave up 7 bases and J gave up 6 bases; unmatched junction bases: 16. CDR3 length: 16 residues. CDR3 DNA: TGTGCCAGCAATAAACCCGACAGGGAACCGGGGGATACGCAGTATTTT. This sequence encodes CASNKPDREPGDTQYF.

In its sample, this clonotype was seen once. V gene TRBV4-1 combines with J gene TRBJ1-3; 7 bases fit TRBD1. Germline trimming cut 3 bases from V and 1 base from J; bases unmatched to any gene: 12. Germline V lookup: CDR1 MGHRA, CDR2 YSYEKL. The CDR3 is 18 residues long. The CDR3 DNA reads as TGCGCCAGCAGCCAGGACCTCACAGGGGAGTCGTCTGGAAACACCATATATTTT. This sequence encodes CASSQDLTGESSGNTIYF.